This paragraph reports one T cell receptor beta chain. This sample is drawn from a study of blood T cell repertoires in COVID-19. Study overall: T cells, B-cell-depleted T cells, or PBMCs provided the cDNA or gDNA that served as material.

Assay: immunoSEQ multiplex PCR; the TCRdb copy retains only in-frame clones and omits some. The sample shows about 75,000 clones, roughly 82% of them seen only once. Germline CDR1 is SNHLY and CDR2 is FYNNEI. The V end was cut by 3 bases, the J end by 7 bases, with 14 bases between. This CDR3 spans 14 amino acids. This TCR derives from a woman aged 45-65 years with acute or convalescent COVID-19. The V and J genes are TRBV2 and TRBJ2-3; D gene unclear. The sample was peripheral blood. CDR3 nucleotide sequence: TGTGCCAGCAGTGACCAGGCAGGATTAAATACGCAGTATTTT. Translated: CASSDQAGLNTQYF.